A selection of T cell receptor beta chains follows, all from one sample in a study of blood T cells in healthy people across ages. TCRdb fed the 5' RACE reads into MiXCR, producing one record per CDR3 protein. The data show about 1.8 million distinct CDR3 sequences, about 50% seen once. The sequenced sample consisted of blood. The receptor set was obtained from a woman aged 40 to 49 in good health. The CDR3 runs from the conserved cysteine through the conserved F or W. The order of the fields is V gene, clone size, J gene, CDR3 length, D gene, CDR3 protein, CDR3 DNA. The D gene is left open where the match is weak. The size field is filled for only some rows; it gives once, few, many or a size class.

v_call: TRBV7-9; clone_size: .; j_call: TRBJ2-5; cdr3_length: 15; d_call: TRBD1; cdr3_aa: CASSGQGQGFGEQYF; cdr3_nt: TGTGCCAGCAGCGGTCAGGGACAGGGGTTCGGTGAGCAGTACTTC
v_call: TRBV15; clone_size: few; j_call: TRBJ1-2; cdr3_length: 15; d_call: TRBD1; cdr3_aa: CATSRDGQGVEGYTF; cdr3_nt: TGTGCCACCAGCAGAGACGGACAGGGGGTGGAAGGCTACACCTTC
v_call: TRBV4-3; clone_size: .; j_call: TRBJ2-4; cdr3_length: 18; d_call: .; cdr3_aa: CASSHTSGRVGAKNIQYF; cdr3_nt: TGCGCCAGCAGCCATACCTCCGGACGAGTGGGGGCCAAAAACATTCAGTACTTC
v_call: TRBV18; clone_size: .; j_call: TRBJ2-3; cdr3_length: 15; d_call: .; cdr3_aa: CASSPGTNPTDTQYF; cdr3_nt: TGTGCCAGCTCACCCGGCACTAACCCCACAGATACGCAGTATTTT
v_call: TRBV7-3; clone_size: .; j_call: TRBJ1-2; cdr3_length: 15; d_call: TRBD1; cdr3_aa: CASSLGTGDDYGYTF; cdr3_nt: TGTGCCAGCAGCTTGGGGACAGGGGATGACTATGGCTACACCTTC
v_call: TRBV7-2; clone_size: .; j_call: TRBJ1-2; cdr3_length: 15; d_call: TRBD1; cdr3_aa: CASTQGDRGNYGYTF; cdr3_nt: TGTGCCAGCACCCAAGGGGACAGGGGTAACTATGGCTACACCTTC
v_call: TRBV7-8; clone_size: .; j_call: TRBJ2-5; cdr3_length: 17; d_call: TRBD2; cdr3_aa: CASSRRTSGGASETQYF; cdr3_nt: TGTGCCAGCAGCCGACGGACTAGCGGGGGGGCATCAGAGACCCAGTACTTC
v_call: TRBV29-1; clone_size: few; j_call: TRBJ2-7; cdr3_length: 14; d_call: .; cdr3_aa: CSKRLGGPPYEQYF; cdr3_nt: TGCAGCAAAAGACTGGGGGGCCCACCCTACGAGCAGTACTTC
v_call: TRBV4-3; clone_size: .; j_call: TRBJ2-5; cdr3_length: 15; d_call: .; cdr3_aa: CASSQGGALRETQYF; cdr3_nt: TGCGCCAGCAGCCAAGGGGGGGCCCTCAGAGAGACCCAGTACTTC
v_call: TRBV20-1; clone_size: few; j_call: TRBJ2-3; cdr3_length: 15; d_call: TRBD2; cdr3_aa: CSAPKLATSTDTQYF; cdr3_nt: TGCAGTGCTCCAAAACTAGCGACTTCCACAGATACGCAGTATTTT
v_call: TRBV7-2; clone_size: .; j_call: TRBJ2-7; cdr3_length: 14; d_call: .; cdr3_aa: CASSAGQLAYEQYF; cdr3_nt: TGTGCCAGCAGCGCCGGACAGCTCGCCTACGAGCAGTACTTC
v_call: TRBV5-1; clone_size: .; j_call: TRBJ1-1; cdr3_length: 11; d_call: .; cdr3_aa: CASDGGTEAFF; cdr3_nt: TGCGCCAGCGACGGGGGGACTGAAGCTTTCTTT
v_call: TRBV29-1; clone_size: .; j_call: TRBJ1-2; cdr3_length: 13; d_call: .; cdr3_aa: CSAAEAGPYGYTF; cdr3_nt: TGCAGCGCCGCCGAGGCAGGTCCCTATGGCTACACCTTC
v_call: TRBV29-1; clone_size: few; j_call: TRBJ2-7; cdr3_length: 12; d_call: TRBD1; cdr3_aa: CSGGGQGNEQYF; cdr3_nt: TGCAGCGGGGGGGGACAGGGGAACGAGCAGTACTTC
v_call: TRBV20-1; clone_size: .; j_call: TRBJ1-2; cdr3_length: 13; d_call: TRBD1; cdr3_aa: CSASEGQGHGCTF; cdr3_nt: TGCAGTGCTAGTGAGGGACAGGGGCATGGCTGCACCTTC
v_call: TRBV5-1; clone_size: .; j_call: TRBJ2-1; cdr3_length: 14; d_call: TRBD2; cdr3_aa: CASSLGLAGWEQFF; cdr3_nt: TGCGCCAGCAGCTTGGGGCTAGCGGGTTGGGAGCAGTTCTTC
v_call: TRBV6-5; clone_size: once; j_call: TRBJ2-4; cdr3_length: 17; d_call: .; cdr3_aa: CASSYSREDQAKNIQYF; cdr3_nt: TGTGCCAGCAGTTACTCGAGGGAGGACCAAGCCAAAAACATTCAGTACTTC
v_call: TRBV12-3/TRBV12-4; clone_size: .; j_call: TRBJ2-5; cdr3_length: 13; d_call: .; cdr3_aa: CASTLVRGETQYF; cdr3_nt: TGTGCCAGCACCCTTGTCCGGGGGGAGACCCAGTACTTC
v_call: TRBV2; clone_size: few; j_call: TRBJ2-5; cdr3_length: 15; d_call: .; cdr3_aa: CASSEVGLPWETQYF; cdr3_nt: TGTGCCAGCAGTGAAGTGGGATTGCCGTGGGAGACCCAGTACTTC
v_call: TRBV5-1; clone_size: .; j_call: TRBJ2-7; cdr3_length: 15; d_call: TRBD2; cdr3_aa: CASSLEAGGRYEQYF; cdr3_nt: TGCGCCAGCAGCTTGGAAGCGGGGGGTAGATACGAGCAGTACTTC
v_call: TRBV20-1; clone_size: once; j_call: TRBJ2-1; cdr3_length: 16; d_call: TRBD2; cdr3_aa: CSASIPHDGGGDGQFF; cdr3_nt: TGCAGTGCTAGTATCCCCCATGACGGGGGAGGGGACGGGCAGTTCTTC
v_call: TRBV20-1; clone_size: .; j_call: TRBJ2-1; cdr3_length: 13; d_call: .; cdr3_aa: CSAPRPLAGEQFF; cdr3_nt: TGCAGTGCTCCGCGACCACTAGCCGGGGAGCAGTTCTTC
v_call: TRBV9; clone_size: .; j_call: TRBJ2-5; cdr3_length: 15; d_call: .; cdr3_aa: CASSVWAGVIETQYF; cdr3_nt: TGTGCCAGCAGCGTATGGGCAGGGGTCATTGAGACCCAGTACTTC
v_call: TRBV5-1; clone_size: .; j_call: TRBJ2-5; cdr3_length: 16; d_call: TRBD1; cdr3_aa: CASSGTSDRVQETQYF; cdr3_nt: TGCGCCAGCAGCGGGACTTCGGACAGGGTACAAGAGACCCAGTACTTC
v_call: TRBV6-5; clone_size: .; j_call: TRBJ2-7; cdr3_length: 15; d_call: .; cdr3_aa: CASSYSLDSSYEQYF; cdr3_nt: TGTGCCAGCAGTTACTCCTTGGACAGCTCCTACGAGCAGTACTTC
v_call: TRBV28; clone_size: .; j_call: TRBJ2-1; cdr3_length: 13; d_call: .; cdr3_aa: CAGTSTGYNEQFF; cdr3_nt: TGTGCCGGAACCTCGACAGGATACAATGAGCAGTTCTTC
v_call: TRBV27; clone_size: .; j_call: TRBJ1-2; cdr3_length: 15; d_call: TRBD1; cdr3_aa: CASSHRQGRPYGYTF; cdr3_nt: TGTGCCAGCAGTCACCGACAGGGACGACCCTATGGCTACACCTTC
v_call: TRBV6-4; clone_size: .; j_call: TRBJ1-2; cdr3_length: 15; d_call: TRBD1; cdr3_aa: CASSDYEGTADGYTF; cdr3_nt: TGTGCCAGCAGTGACTACGAAGGGACAGCCGATGGCTACACCTTC
v_call: TRBV3-1; clone_size: .; j_call: TRBJ2-5; cdr3_length: 15; d_call: TRBD1; cdr3_aa: CATEKEGQAQETQYF; cdr3_nt: TGTGCCACCGAAAAAGAAGGACAGGCCCAAGAGACCCAGTACTTC
v_call: TRBV28; clone_size: .; j_call: TRBJ2-5; cdr3_length: 13; d_call: .; cdr3_aa: CASTRSGVETQYF; cdr3_nt: TGTGCCAGCACCCGGTCAGGGGTAGAGACCCAGTACTTC
v_call: TRBV12-3/TRBV12-4; clone_size: .; j_call: TRBJ2-7; cdr3_length: 16; d_call: TRBD2; cdr3_aa: CASSFHSGGPTHEQYF; cdr3_nt: TGTGCCAGCAGTTTTCATAGCGGGGGCCCCACCCACGAGCAGTACTTC
v_call: TRBV3-1; clone_size: .; j_call: TRBJ1-4; cdr3_length: 17; d_call: .; cdr3_aa: CASSLRIGTATNEKLFF; cdr3_nt: TGTGCCAGCAGCCTAAGGATCGGGACGGCAACTAATGAAAAACTGTTTTTT
v_call: TRBV5-1; clone_size: .; j_call: TRBJ2-4; cdr3_length: 12; d_call: .; cdr3_aa: CASSFGGTTQYF; cdr3_nt: TGCGCCAGCAGCTTCGGGGGTACTACCCAGTACTTC
v_call: TRBV2; clone_size: .; j_call: TRBJ2-7; cdr3_length: 14; d_call: .; cdr3_aa: CASSERQVPYEQYF; cdr3_nt: TGTGCCAGCAGTGAAAGACAGGTCCCTTACGAGCAGTACTTC
v_call: TRBV2; clone_size: .; j_call: TRBJ2-1; cdr3_length: 14; d_call: TRBD2; cdr3_aa: CASSETLAGGKQFF; cdr3_nt: TGTGCCAGCAGTGAAACTCTAGCGGGGGGAAAGCAGTTCTTC
v_call: TRBV20-1; clone_size: once; j_call: TRBJ2-1; cdr3_length: 11; d_call: .; cdr3_aa: CSATTYNEQFF; cdr3_nt: TGCAGTGCCACTACGTACAATGAGCAGTTCTTC
v_call: TRBV20-1; clone_size: once; j_call: TRBJ1-2; cdr3_length: 14; d_call: .; cdr3_aa: CSASRVGGNYGYTF; cdr3_nt: TGCAGTGCTTCCCGGGTAGGGGGAAACTATGGCTACACCTTC
v_call: TRBV20-1; clone_size: .; j_call: TRBJ2-3; cdr3_length: 13; d_call: TRBD1; cdr3_aa: CSAGTEYTDTQYF; cdr3_nt: TGCAGTGCTGGGACAGAGTACACAGATACGCAGTATTTT
v_call: TRBV7-9; clone_size: .; j_call: TRBJ2-3; cdr3_length: 15; d_call: .; cdr3_aa: CASAIGGQLTDTQYF; cdr3_nt: TGTGCCAGCGCTATTGGGGGCCAGCTCACAGATACGCAGTATTTT
v_call: TRBV14; clone_size: few; j_call: TRBJ2-7; cdr3_length: 16; d_call: TRBD1; cdr3_aa: CASSQGPDRITYEQYF; cdr3_nt: TGTGCCAGCAGCCAAGGACCGGACAGGATAACCTACGAGCAGTACTTC
v_call: TRBV11-2; clone_size: .; j_call: TRBJ2-6; cdr3_length: 18; d_call: TRBD1; cdr3_aa: CASSLAGTAHSGANVLTF; cdr3_nt: TGTGCCAGCAGCTTAGCTGGGACAGCTCACTCTGGGGCCAACGTCCTGACTTTC
v_call: TRBV29-1; clone_size: few; j_call: TRBJ1-1; cdr3_length: 14; d_call: .; cdr3_aa: CSVREGGVNTEAFF; cdr3_nt: TGCAGCGTTCGAGAGGGAGGGGTGAACACTGAAGCTTTCTTT
v_call: TRBV9; clone_size: .; j_call: TRBJ2-5; cdr3_length: 15; d_call: .; cdr3_aa: CASSPRGSAWETQYF; cdr3_nt: TGTGCCAGCAGCCCACGGGGGAGCGCCTGGGAGACCCAGTACTTC
v_call: TRBV6-5; clone_size: .; j_call: TRBJ2-3; cdr3_length: 14; d_call: .; cdr3_aa: CASKMTALTDTQYF; cdr3_nt: TGTGCCAGCAAGATGACAGCCCTCACAGATACGCAGTATTTT
v_call: TRBV6-5; clone_size: .; j_call: TRBJ2-3; cdr3_length: 14; d_call: .; cdr3_aa: CASSYSDRADTQYF; cdr3_nt: TGTGCCAGCAGTTACTCGGATCGGGCAGATACGCAGTATTTT
v_call: TRBV16; clone_size: few; j_call: TRBJ2-4; cdr3_length: 16; d_call: .; cdr3_aa: CASSQTRAIAKNIQYF; cdr3_nt: TGTGCCAGCAGCCAAACAAGAGCAATAGCCAAAAACATTCAGTACTTC
v_call: TRBV9; clone_size: .; j_call: TRBJ2-3; cdr3_length: 17; d_call: .; cdr3_aa: CASSVAFRGRGQDTQYF; cdr3_nt: TGTGCCAGCAGCGTAGCCTTCAGGGGGAGGGGACAAGATACGCAGTATTTT
v_call: TRBV6-6; clone_size: .; j_call: TRBJ2-5; cdr3_length: 16; d_call: TRBD2; cdr3_aa: CASSELVGGSQETQYF; cdr3_nt: TGTGCCAGCAGCGAATTAGTGGGGGGGAGCCAAGAGACCCAGTACTTC